Following are 20 T cell receptor beta chains from one sample sequenced in a study of cytomegalovirus exposure and HLA in healthy donors. 13 Jbeta primers and 60 Vbeta primers were used for the PCR. TCRdb's copy holds only in-frame clones and misses some; the assay was immunoSEQ multiplex PCR. The table records about 92,000 clones, roughly 63% of them present only once. The sample consisted of PBMCs. The source of these receptors is a man in his fifties in good health and CMV-seronegative.

This chain uses TRBV19 with TRBJ1-4; 10 nucleotides align to TRBD1. The CDR3 length is 15 residues. The germline V gene has CDR1 LNHDA and CDR2 SQIVND (reference sequence). Trimming cost V 7 bases and J 7 bases; bases outside gene matches: 9. The CDR3: CASNTGTGDIEKLFF. CDR3 nucleotides: TGTGCCAGTAACACCGGGACAGGGGACATTGAAAAACTGTTTTTT.

This clone came up a few times. The V call is TRBV4-2, the J call TRBJ1-2; TRBD1 agrees at 12 bases. CDR1 and CDR2 (germline): LGHNA, YNFKEQ. The V and J ends lost 6 bases and 2 bases, in that order; junction bases with no gene match: 19. The CDR3 is made up of 20 amino acids. CDR3 nucleotides: TGTGCCAGCAGAAGTAAAATCAATCCGGGACAGGGGGCAACGAACTATGGCTACACCTTC. Its protein is CASRSKINPGQGATNYGYTF.

A few counts support this clone. The CDR3 coding sequence is TGTGCCAGCAGCTTGGTCGGCAGGGATGATGAAGCTTTCTTT. This codes for CASSLVGRDDEAFF. V is TRBV5-4 and J is TRBJ1-1; D might be TRBD1 (5 bases). Between the trimmed V and J ends, which lost 0 bases and 7 bases, there was a span of 13 bases. The germline V gene encodes CDR1 SGHNT and CDR2 YYREEE (reference sequence). The CDR3 is 14 residues long. The full variable domain, completed using reference TRBV5-4 and TRBJ1-1, is ETGVTQSPTHLIKTRGQQVTLRCSSQSGHNTVSWYQQALGQGPQFIFQYYREEENGRGNFPPRFSGLQFPNYSSELNVNALELDDSALYLCASSLVGRDDEAFFGQGTRLTVV.

The chain carries TRBV5-1 and TRBJ1-2, with TRBD1 matching 7 bases. The CDR3 length is 14 residues. Losses at the gene ends were 4 bases for V and 1 base for J; bases not matched to a gene: 4. CDR1 is SGHRS, CDR2 YFSETQ, per germline. CDR3 region: CASSPGQHNYGYTF. In DNA, the CDR3 is TGCGCCAGCAGCCCGGGACAGCATAACTATGGCTACACCTTC.

This clone was counted a single time. V and J are TRBV10-3 and TRBJ1-5, with D possibly TRBD1 on 5 matching bases. V was clipped by 0 bases and J by 3 bases, with 9 bases between them. CDR3 length equals 15 residues. Germline-derived CDR1 and CDR2 are ENHRY and SYGVKD. The CDR3: CAISESGGDNQPQHF. CDR3 DNA: TGTGCCATCAGTGAGTCGGGAGGGGACAATCAGCCCCAGCATTTT.

V is TRBV5-4 and J is TRBJ1-1, with D possibly matching TRBD1 (6 bases). The CDR3 is 13 residues long. The germline CDR1 and CDR2 sequences are SGHNT and YYREEE (reference sequence). V was pared by 4 bases and J by 8 bases, with 15 bases between. The CDR3: CASSPGTRAEAFF. The CDR3, as DNA: TGTGCCAGCAGCCCCGGGACACGCGCCGAAGCTTTCTTT. Variable domain in full (rest from reference TRBV5-4 and TRBJ1-1): ETGVTQSPTHLIKTRGQQVTLRCSSQSGHNTVSWYQQALGQGPQFIFQYYREEENGRGNFPPRFSGLQFPNYSSELNVNALELDDSALYLCASSPGTRAEAFFGQGTRLTVV.

The rearrangement joins TRBV5-1 to TRBJ2-1; the D gene is possibly TRBD2 (6 bases). Trimming left V 4 bases short and J 2 bases short, with 13 bases between. The CDR3 is 15 amino acids. The germline CDR1 and CDR2 sequences are SGHRS and YFSETQ. The CDR3 DNA reads as TGCGCCAGCAGCCCGGAGGGCTTCCCCTACAATGAGCAGTTCTTC. It specifies CASSPEGFPYNEQFF.

The chain is built from TRBV9 and TRBJ1-1; 8 bases align to TRBD1. The length of the CDR3 is 14 residues. Trimming removed 1 base from V and 6 bases from J; junction bases left unmatched: 5. CDR1 is SGDLS and CDR2 is YYNGEE in the germline V gene. The CDR3 sequence is CASSVMVQGAEAFF. CDR3 nucleotide sequence: TGTGCCAGCAGCGTAATGGTACAGGGGGCTGAAGCTTTCTTT.

The chain uses TRBV7-8 and TRBJ2-5, with 7 bases that match TRBD1. J gave up 2 bases and V 6 bases, and 3 bases lay outside the gene matches. The CDR3 is made up of 13 amino acids. Per germline, CDR1 SGHVS and CDR2 FQNEAQ. The CDR3 sequence: CASRDRTQETQYF. Here the CDR3 DNA reads TGTGCCAGCAGGGACAGGACTCAAGAGACCCAGTACTTC.

This clone was picked up a small number of times. The rearrangement links TRBV30 to TRBJ1-1, with D uncertain. V was shortened by 0 bases and J by 0 bases, with 5 bases between the two germline ends. CDR3 size: 13 residues. CDR1 is GTSNPN and CDR2 is SVGIG in the germline V gene (reference sequence). As DNA, the CDR3 is TGTGCCTGGAGTGTAGACATGAACACTGAAGCTTTCTTT. Translation gives CAWSVDMNTEAFF.

V gene TRBV5-4 combines with J gene TRBJ1-6; 7 nucleotides line up with TRBD1. After removal of 4 bases from V and 10 bases from J, the junction contained 11 bases not matched to a gene. This CDR3 spans 15 amino acids. CDR1 and CDR2 from the germline V gene are SGHNT and YYREEE (reference sequence). As DNA, the CDR3 is TGTGCCAGCAGCCCTAAAGGGACAGTGGACTCACCCCTCCACTTT. Translating gives CASSPKGTVDSPLHF.

DNA of the CDR3: TGTGCCAGCGGCCGGGGACTAGGGGAGACCCAGTACTTC. This sequence encodes CASGRGLGETQYF. V is TRBV11-2 and J is TRBJ2-5; 8 positions agree with TRBD2. Germline lookup yields CDR1 SGHAT and CDR2 FQNNGV. V was clipped by 8 bases and J by 5 bases; unmatched bases: 7. The CDR3 length is 13 residues. Drawing the rest from reference TRBV11-2 and TRBJ2-5, the complete variable domain is EAGVAQSPRYKIIEKRQSVAFWCNPISGHATLYWYQQILGQGPKLLIQFQNNGVVDDSQLPKDRFSAERLKGVDSTLKIQPAKLEDSAVYLCASGRGLGETQYFGPGTRLLVL.

This chain uses TRBV7-2 with TRBJ1-2; 8 bases are shared with TRBD1. This CDR3 has 16 residues. V was clipped by 0 bases and J by 8 bases; unmatched bases: 11. Germline V gene data show CDR1 as SGHTA and CDR2 as FQGNSA. The CDR3 DNA sequence: TGTGCCAGCAGCTTAGCCCCAGGACAGGGATTAGAAGGCTACACCTTC. Translated: CASSLAPGQGLEGYTF.

This chain connects TRBV18 to TRBJ2-3; maybe TRBD1 (6 bases). The CDR3 is 17 amino acids. V shed 4 bases and J shed 1 base, with 18 bases lying between them. Germline lookup yields CDR1 KGHSH and CDR2 LQKENI. The CDR3 loop reads CASSLEQGSGGTDTQYF. The CDR3 nucleotides read TGTGCCAGCTCACTAGAACAGGGCTCCGGGGGCACAGATACGCAGTATTTT.

In DNA form, the CDR3 reads TGTGCCAGCAGTTTATTAGCGGGGGGGAACAATGAGCAGTTCTTC. This translates into CASSLLAGGNNEQFF. The chain combines TRBV28 with TRBJ2-1; 11 positions match TRBD2. The junction had 1 base not matched to a gene; V was cut back by 1 base and J by 5 bases. The CDR3 has 15 amino acids. The germline V gene encodes CDR1 MDHEN and CDR2 SYDVKM.

The V gene is TRBV27, the J gene TRBJ2-6; D is unclear. Germline-derived CDR1 and CDR2 are MNHEY and SMNVEV (reference sequence). This CDR3 comprises 15 residues. The V end lost 4 bases, the J end lost 1 base, and 8 bases lay between the germline ends. The CDR3 sequence: CASSSLSSGANVLTF. The CDR3 DNA reads TGTGCCAGCAGTTCCCTTAGTTCTGGGGCCAACGTCCTGACTTTC.

This chain connects TRBV18 to TRBJ1-2, with TRBD1 matching 9 bases. V shed 6 bases and J 2 bases; nucleotides not matched to a gene: 4. In germline, CDR1 is KGHSH, CDR2 LQKENI. This CDR3 has 14 residues. CDR3 bases: TGTGCCAGCTCTGCCGGGACAGGGAACTATGGCTACACCTTC. Amino acids: CASSAGTGNYGYTF.

This chain connects TRBV6-1 to TRBJ1-2; 10 bases are shared with TRBD1. CDR1 is MNHNS and CDR2 is SASEGT in the germline V gene. The CDR3 length is 14 residues. V gave up 7 bases and J gave up 7 bases; unmatched junction bases: 9. This CDR3 is CASNLDRGHGGYTF. The CDR3 bases are TGTGCCAGCAACTTAGACAGGGGGCATGGTGGCTACACCTTC.

The J gene is TRBJ1-1, the V gene TRBV6-5, with TRBD1 as a possible D gene (6 bases). V was pared by 6 bases and J by 0 bases, with 14 bases between. The CDR3 sequence is 15 residues long. Germline assignment: CDR1 MNHEY and CDR2 SVGAGI. CDR3 nucleotides: TGTGCCAGCAGCGGACCAGGGGCCATGAACACTGAAGCTTTCTTT. Translating it yields CASSGPGAMNTEAFF.

This clone has just one count. The gene calls are TRBV4-2 and TRBJ2-2; 7 bases align to TRBD2. In germline, CDR1 is LGHNA, CDR2 YNFKEQ. The CDR3 sequence is 16 residues long. The V and J ends lost 4 bases and 4 bases, in that order; junction bases with no gene match: 9. The CDR3 protein is CASSRGEGGFTGELFF. The CDR3 coding sequence is TGTGCCAGCAGCCGGGGAGAGGGAGGGTTCACCGGGGAGCTGTTTTTT.